This T cell receptor beta chain was observed in a study of Graves' ophthalmopathy and Graves' hyperthyroidism. Study-level findings and limits: With just over 70% sensitivity and approximately 72% specificity, the model predicted ophthalmopathy progression.

V lost 5 bases and J lost 10, with 15 bases in between. This CDR3 region has 12 residues. The germline V gene encodes CDR1 LNHDA and CDR2 SQIVND (reference sequence). The study enrolled ophthalmopathy donors with moderate-to-severe activity, CAS ≥3, NOSPECS ≥4 and duration under 3 months. Orbital computed tomography, thyroid ultrasound, TRAb, serum thyroxine and clinical symptoms formed the basis of diagnosis. Amplification targeted the TCR beta CDR3 regions, with RNA transcripts as the source material. HTBI-primed RT-PCR formed the first round, and a multiplex PCR formed the second. TCRdb re-called the multiplex PCR reads through MiXCR, storing one row per CDR3 protein. The sample holds roughly 51,000 distinct CDR3 sequences, roughly 52% seen once. About this clonotype itself: What it recognizes is unknown.

Sequenced sample: peripheral blood. The chain uses TRBV19 and TRBJ2-7, with unresolved D. The receptor comes from an adult man with Graves' ophthalmopathy. The CDR3 region is CASSGNVGRQYF. CDR3 nucleotides: TGTGCCAGTAGTGGGAACGTAGGGCGACAGTACTTC. The entire variable domain, with the rest obtained from reference TRBV19 and TRBJ2-7, is as follows: DGGITQSPKYLFRKEGQNVTLSCEQNLNHDAMYWYRQDPGQGLRLIYYSQIVNDFQKGDIAEGYSVSREKKESFPLTVTSAQKNPTAFYLCASSGNVGRQYFGPGTRLTVT.